This T cell receptor beta chain was documented in a study of cytomegalovirus exposure and HLA in healthy donors. Of note for this clone: The antigen is not known.

Study results and caveats: What was likely a sequencing artifact was a cluster of highly shared sequence variants. The authors reported that TCR beta sequences could predict HLA-A and HLA-B alleles. These predictions were accurate for most subjects in the first cohort. It was shown in a later analysis that HLA-associated TCR beta chains were more clonally expanded than other, equally common chains.

Germline V gene sequence: CDR1 MNHEY, CDR2 SMNVEV (reference sequence). This CDR3 comprises 14 residues. The V end was cut by 2 bases, the J end by 2 bases, with 8 bases between. 13 Jbeta primers and 60 Vbeta primers were used for the PCR. Under the authors' procedure: Later reanalysis found 60 million to 90 million unique TCR beta chains, some 10 million of them shared. The table came from immunoSEQ multiplex PCR; TCRdb's copy has only in-frame clones and leaves some out. V, J and clone size are taken as reported in that table, and D and trimming were inferred from the DNA itself. The data contain some 110,000 clones, over 65% of them singletons.

The chain combines TRBV27 with TRBJ2-3; TRBD1 might be the D (6 bases). This sequence originates from a woman aged 45-65 years in good health and CMV-seropositive. The sequenced material came from PBMCs. CDR3 nucleotides: TGTGCCAGCAGTTTACGGGACACCACAGATACGCAGTATTTT. It yields the protein CASSLRDTTDTQYF.